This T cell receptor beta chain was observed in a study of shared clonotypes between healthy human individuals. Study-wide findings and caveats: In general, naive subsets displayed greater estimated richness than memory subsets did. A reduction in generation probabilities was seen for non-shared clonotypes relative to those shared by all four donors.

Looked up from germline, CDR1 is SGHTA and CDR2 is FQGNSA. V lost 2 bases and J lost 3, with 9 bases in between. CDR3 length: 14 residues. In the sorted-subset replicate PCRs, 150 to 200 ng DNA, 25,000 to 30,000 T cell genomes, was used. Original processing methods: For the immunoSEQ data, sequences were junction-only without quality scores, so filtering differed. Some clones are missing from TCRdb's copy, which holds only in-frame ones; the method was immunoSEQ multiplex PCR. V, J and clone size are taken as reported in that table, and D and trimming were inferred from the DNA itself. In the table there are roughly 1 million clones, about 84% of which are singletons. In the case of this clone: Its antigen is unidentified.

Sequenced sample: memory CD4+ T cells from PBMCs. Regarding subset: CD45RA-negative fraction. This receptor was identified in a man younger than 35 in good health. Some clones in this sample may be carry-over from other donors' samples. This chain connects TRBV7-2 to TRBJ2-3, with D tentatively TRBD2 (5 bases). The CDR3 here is CASSLTLATDTQYF. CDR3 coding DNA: TGTGCCAGCAGCTTAACTTTAGCGACAGATACGCAGTATTTT.